These 29 T cell receptor beta chains share one sample of origin, sequenced in a study of cytomegalovirus exposure and HLA in healthy donors. The study ran its PCR with 60 Vbeta and 13 Jbeta primers. Sequencing used immunoSEQ multiplex PCR; TCRdb keeps in-frame clones, though not all of them. The repertoire holds more than 60,000 clones, approximately 69% seen once, with more than 8% in the top ten. The sample consisted of PBMCs. These receptors were taken from a man aged 40-50 years in good health and CMV-seropositive.

The chain links TRBV7-2 to TRBJ2-7, with 11 bases fitting TRBD2. With V trimmed by 5 bases and J by 5 bases, 11 bases remained unmatched. The germline V gene has CDR1 SGHTA and CDR2 FQGNSA. This CDR3 contains 16 residues. CDR3 DNA sequence: TGTGCCAGCAGCATCGATAGCGGGGGGGCCGTCCACGAGCAGTACTTC. Translated, it gives CASSIDSGGAVHEQYF.

This clone has more than one count but fewer than ten. DNA of the CDR3: TGTGCCGCGCGGGGGGCGGGGGGGGCCAACGTCCTGACTTTC. As protein: CAARGAGGANVLTF. The J gene is TRBJ2-6, the V gene TRBV6-5; the match to TRBD2 covers 8 bases. J gave up 4 bases and V 11 bases, and 7 bases lay outside the gene matches. The length of the CDR3 is 14 residues. Germline-derived CDR1 and CDR2 are MNHEY and SVGAGI.

The chain recombines TRBV5-8 with TRBJ1-4; possible D gene TRBD1, 5 bases. CDR3 length: 15 residues. The germline V gene has CDR1 SGHTS and CDR2 YDEGEE. V was clipped by 2 bases and J by 7 bases, with 15 bases between them. The CDR3 region has the DNA TGTGCCAGCAGCTTAGAAGGGGCGCGAAGTGAAAAACTGTTTTTT. Translation: CASSLEGARSEKLFF.

The chain couples TRBV7-9 to TRBJ2-7; 8 bases line up with TRBD1. The CDR3 sequence is 14 residues long. Trimming cost V 7 bases and J 0 bases; bases outside gene matches: 5. Germline CDR1 SEHNR, CDR2 FQNEAQ (reference sequence). In DNA, the CDR3 is TGTGCCAGCAAAAGGACAGGGAGCTCCTACGAGCAGTACTTC. It codes for CASKRTGSSYEQYF.

The table lists this clone with a few counts. The chain is built from TRBV10-2 and TRBJ1-6, with TRBD1 matching 9 bases. With V trimmed by 0 bases and J by 7 bases, 1 base remained unmatched. CDR1 and CDR2 (germline): WSHSY, SAAADI. This CDR3 contains 15 residues. The CDR3 sequence is CASSESGTGNSPLHF. Written as DNA, the CDR3 is TGCGCCAGCAGTGAGTCAGGGACAGGGAATTCACCCCTCCACTTT.

V usage is TRBV7-8 and J usage is TRBJ1-2; 7 bases fit TRBD1. Germline values: CDR1 SGHVS, CDR2 FQNEAQ. The CDR3 runs 18 residues. V dropped 0 bases and J dropped 4; count of bases not matched to a gene: 14. CDR3 sequence reads: CASSLAQTGTATFYGYTF. The CDR3, as DNA: TGTGCCAGCAGCTTAGCTCAAACCGGGACAGCGACCTTCTATGGCTACACCTTC.

The CDR3 is CATDWKGGDSEQFF. The CDR3 DNA reads TGCGCCACCGATTGGAAGGGAGGGGATAGTGAGCAGTTCTTC. The V call is TRBV10-1, the J call TRBJ2-1; 7 positions match TRBD2. The ends lost 10 bases at V and 9 bases at J; junction bases unmatched: 15. Germline assignment: CDR1 WNHNN and CDR2 SYGVQD (reference sequence). The CDR3 consists of 14 residues.

In its sample, this clone was seen a few times. This sequence joins TRBV29-1 and TRBJ1-1, with TRBD1 identical over 7 bases. V trimming: 0 bases; J trimming: 5 bases; junction bases outside the gene matches: 3. Germline-derived CDR1 and CDR2 are SQVTM and ANQGSEA. The CDR3 contains 13 residues. As DNA, the CDR3 is TGCAGCGTTGAAGATGACAGGGTAACTGAAGCTTTCTTT. Its translation is CSVEDDRVTEAFF.

CDR3 residues: CATSRGGREGHNEQFF. DNA for the CDR3: TGTGCCACCAGCAGGGGGGGGCGGGAGGGCCACAATGAGCAGTTCTTC. The chain is built from TRBV15 and TRBJ2-1; 9 bases line up with TRBD2. This CDR3 has 16 residues. V lost 3 bases to trimming and J lost 5 bases; unmatched junction nucleotides: 8. The germline CDR1 and CDR2 sequences are LNHNV and YYDKDF (reference sequence).

The gene calls are TRBV15 and TRBJ1-5; TRBD1 aligns across 11 bases. CDR1 LNHNV and CDR2 YYDKDF come from the germline V gene (reference sequence). CDR3 length: 19 amino acids. V lost 2 bases, J lost 0 bases, and 9 bases stayed unmatched. CDR3 amino acids: CATSRLGQGEPYSNQPQHF. The DNA of the CDR3 is TGTGCCACCAGCAGATTGGGACAGGGGGAACCTTATAGCAATCAGCCCCAGCATTTT.

The gene calls are TRBV19 and TRBJ2-5, with D perhaps matching TRBD2 (5 bases). Germline V lookup: CDR1 LNHDA, CDR2 SQIVND (reference sequence). V lost 3 bases to trimming and J lost 2 bases, with 10 bases between them. The CDR3 spans 14 residues. CDR3 coding DNA: TGTGCCAGTAGTATGCGGCGGACTCAAGAGACCCAGTACTTC. Translating gives CASSMRRTQETQYF.

The chain uses TRBV10-2 and TRBJ2-3; D gene uncertain. V was cut by 3 bases and J by 0 bases, with 7 bases left in between. Per germline, CDR1 WSHSY and CDR2 SAAADI. The CDR3 contains 14 residues. CDR3 DNA sequence: TGCGCCAGCAGTGATATCTTAAGCACAGATACGCAGTATTTT. Translation: CASSDILSTDTQYF.

V usage is TRBV7-3 and J usage is TRBJ2-5, with TRBD2 matching 12 bases. The end of the DNA is better explained by TRBJ2-7, so the J call may be wrong. From germline, CDR1 is SGHTA and CDR2 FQGTGA. The CDR3 contains 15 residues. The CDR3 region has the DNA TGTGCCAGCAGCCAACGACTAGCGGGAGTTAACGAGCAGTACTTC. This translates into CASSQRLAGVNEQYF.

This sequence joins TRBV2 and TRBJ2-2; tentatively, D is TRBD1 (5 bases). The V end lost 7 bases, the J end lost 0 bases, and 9 bases lay between the germline ends. CDR3 length: 14 amino acids. CDR1 is SNHLY and CDR2 is FYNNEI in the germline V gene. The CDR3 DNA sequence: TGTGCCAGCATCATGACAGCGAACACCGGGGAGCTGTTTTTT. It encodes CASIMTANTGELFF.

V and J are TRBV11-3 and TRBJ2-5, with D possibly matching TRBD2 (7 bases). Per germline, CDR1 SGHNT and CDR2 YENEEA. The CDR3 has 17 residues. Trimming cost V 5 bases and J 5 bases, with 24 bases left between them. The CDR3 reads CASSPRGGALAVETQYF. CDR3 coding DNA: TGTGCCAGCAGCCCCAGAGGGGGGGCGTTAGCGGTTGAGACCCAGTACTTC.

This chain links TRBV11-2 with TRBJ1-4; 9 positions match TRBD1. Trimming took 4 bases from V and 5 from J; bases not matched to a gene: 2. The length of the CDR3 is 14 residues. Germline V lookup: CDR1 SGHAT, CDR2 FQNNGV. CDR3 in DNA: TGTGCCAGCAGCTGGACAGGGGCCAATGAAAAACTGTTTTTT. Its translation: CASSWTGANEKLFF.

This clone was recorded once. The CDR3 nucleotides are TGTGCCAGCAGTCTAGCGGGGGGGCAAGGAGATACGCAGTATTTT. This sequence encodes CASSLAGGQGDTQYF. The V call is TRBV2, the J call TRBJ2-3; 12 bases align to TRBD2. V trimming: 5 bases; J trimming: 5 bases; junction bases outside the gene matches: 5. The CDR3 is 15 residues long. CDR1 and CDR2 from the germline V gene are SNHLY and FYNNEI.

The table lists this clone with a count of one. The J gene is TRBJ1-4, the V gene TRBV4-1; TRBD1 is a possible D gene (6 bases). There are 16 residues in the CDR3. V dropped 1 base and J dropped 7 bases, with 16 bases sitting between them. Germline V gene lookup returns CDR1 MGHRA and CDR2 YSYEKL. This chain's CDR3 is CASSQGQGGGAEKLFF. The CDR3 nucleotides are TGCGCCAGCAGCCAAGGGCAGGGCGGGGGGGCTGAAAAACTGTTTTTT.

The V gene is TRBV7-2, the J gene TRBJ2-2; D possibly corresponds to TRBD2 (5 bases). Germline V gives CDR1 SGHTA, CDR2 FQGNSA. The length of the CDR3 is 15 residues. V gave up 2 bases and J gave up 1 base, with 8 bases separating them. The CDR3 sequence is CASSLFRGNTGELFF. The CDR3 region has the DNA TGTGCCAGCAGCTTATTCCGGGGGAACACCGGGGAGCTGTTTTTT.

The J gene is TRBJ1-1, the V gene TRBV6-1; a possible D gene is TRBD1 (5 bases). V lost 0 bases to trimming and J lost 8 bases, with 16 bases between them. CDR3 size: 15 residues. CDR1 MNHNS and CDR2 SASEGT come from the germline V gene. DNA for the CDR3: TGTGCCAGCAGTGAAGCGACAGTCCCCATGTCCGAAGCTTTCTTT. As protein: CASSEATVPMSEAFF.

The DNA for the CDR3 is TGCGCCAGCAGCCCGAACGGCGGGGGCGATGGCTACACCTTC. It specifies CASSPNGGGDGYTF. The rearrangement uses TRBV5-1 and TRBJ1-2, with a tentative D call TRBD1 (6 bases). Looked up from germline, CDR1 is SGHRS and CDR2 is YFSETQ. Trimming cost V 4 bases and J 6 bases, with 16 bases left between them. This CDR3 has 14 amino acids. Looking up the rest from reference TRBV5-1 and TRBJ1-2 gives the full variable domain: KAGVTQTPRYLIKTRGQQVTLSCSPISGHRSVSWYQQTPGQGLQFLFEYFSETQRNKGNFPGRFSGRQFSNSRSEMNVSTLELGDSALYLCASSPNGGGDGYTFGSGTRLTVV.

The rearrangement uses TRBV28 and TRBJ1-5, with 7 positions matching TRBD1. Germline values: CDR1 MDHEN, CDR2 SYDVKM. The CDR3 totals 18 residues. Germline trimming cut 4 bases from V and 0 bases from J; bases unmatched to any gene: 12. CDR3 sequence reads: CASSSPQGTDYSNQPQHF. The CDR3 DNA sequence: TGTGCCAGCAGTTCTCCCCAAGGGACAGACTATAGCAATCAGCCCCAGCATTTT. Full variable domain (remainder filled in from reference TRBV28 and TRBJ1-5): DVKVTQSSRYLVKRTGEKVFLECVQDMDHENMFWYRQDPGLGLRLIYFSYDVKMKEKGDIPEGYSVSREKKERFSLILESASTNQTSMYLCASSSPQGTDYSNQPQHFGDGTRLSIL.

The V gene is TRBV6-6, the J gene TRBJ2-1, with 14 nucleotides matching TRBD2. The CDR3 covers 15 residues. The ends lost 3 bases at V and 8 bases at J; junction bases unmatched: 3. Germline V gene data show CDR1 as MNHNY and CDR2 as SVGAGI (reference sequence). CDR3 sequence reads: CASSYPGLAGDEQFF. The DNA of the CDR3 is TGTGCCAGCAGTTATCCGGGACTAGCGGGGGATGAGCAGTTCTTC.

The chain couples TRBV27 to TRBJ2-5; perhaps TRBD2 as D (6 bases). The CDR3 has 15 residues. Trimming left V 3 bases short and J 3 bases short, with 14 bases between. CDR1 MNHEY and CDR2 SMNVEV come from the germline V gene (reference sequence). CDR3 sequence: CASSFVPGRKETQYF. The CDR3, as DNA: TGTGCCAGCAGTTTCGTACCGGGGAGGAAAGAGACCCAGTACTTC.

On this clone itself: At one of its ends the junction is not consistent with the germline gene, which may arise from a read error. This chain uses TRBV5-5 with TRBJ2-3; D ambiguous. Germline CDR1 reads SGHKS; CDR2 reads YYEKEE (reference sequence). The CDR3 runs 12 residues. The CDR3 region is CASTLTSDTQYF. In DNA form, the CDR3 reads TGTGCCAGCACCTTGACATCAGATACGCAGTATTTT. Supplemented by reference TRBV5-5 and TRBJ2-3, the full variable domain reads DAGVTQSPTHLIKTRGQQVTLRCSPISGHKSVSWYQQVLGQGPQFIFQYYEKEERGRGNFPDRFSARQFPNYSSELNVNALLLGDSALYLCASTLTSDTQYFGPGTRLTVL.

This clone has just one count. The chain recombines TRBV6-5 with TRBJ1-5; weak D call: TRBD1 (5 bases). In germline, CDR1 is MNHEY, CDR2 SVGAGI. The CDR3 sequence is 13 residues long. Trimming left V 2 bases short and J 7 bases short, with 9 bases between. The CDR3 coding sequence is TGTGCCAGCAGTTACGCGCAGGGCCAGCCCCAGCATTTT. Protein: CASSYAQGQPQHF.

V usage is TRBV19 and J usage is TRBJ1-4, with 8 bases lining up with TRBD1. The germline CDR1 and CDR2 sequences are LNHDA and SQIVND (reference sequence). The V segment lost 3 bases and the J segment 0 bases; nucleotides outside the gene matches: 6. CDR3 length: 17 amino acids. The CDR3 DNA is TGTGCCAGTAGTATCCCGGGACAGGTTTCAACTAATGAAAAACTGTTTTTT. Its protein is CASSIPGQVSTNEKLFF.

This chain joins TRBV19 and TRBJ1-2; weak D call: TRBD1 (5 bases). The CDR3 spans 15 residues. Deletions cut 5 bases from V and 8 bases from J, with 21 bases between. Germline CDR1 and CDR2: LNHDA and SQIVND (reference sequence). This CDR3 reads CASSPGSGTQGGYTF. The CDR3 nucleotides read TGTGCCAGTAGTCCCGGGTCGGGCACGCAGGGCGGCTACACCTTC.

This clone was seen more than once but under ten times. The rearrangement links TRBV5-1 to TRBJ2-3; D remains ambiguous. This CDR3 region has 13 residues. Trimming pared 3 bases from V and 1 base from J, leaving 6 bases between. Looked up from germline, CDR1 is SGHRS and CDR2 is YFSETQ. Here the CDR3 DNA reads TGCGCCAGCAGCTCCCTTGGCACAGATACGCAGTATTTT. It encodes CASSSLGTDTQYF.